This paragraph reports one TCR beta chain. Clones were sequenced by immunoSEQ multiplex PCR, and TCRdb holds only the in-frame ones, with some missing. This sample carries roughly 250,000 clones, approximately 83% of them seen once, and the ten largest clones take roughly 3.3%. The entry originates in a study of blood T cell repertoires in COVID-19. Germline loops: CDR1 LNHDA, CDR2 SQIVND (reference sequence). The germline V and J ends were trimmed by 4 bases and 6 bases, with 6 bases remaining between them. This CDR3 contains 11 residues. Participants were aged about 18 to 90 years, lived in roughly 25 US areas, and enrolled virtually.

The sequencing sample was made of PBMCs or T cells enriched from blood (not recorded which). The source of this sequence is a woman in her thirties or forties with acute COVID-19. The J gene is TRBJ1-2, the V gene TRBV19; the D is unclear. CDR3 sequence: CASSTRDGYTF. CDR3 nucleotide sequence: TGTGCCAGTAGTACCCGAGATGGCTACACCTTC.